Presented here are 29 T cell receptor beta chains from one specimen sequenced in a study of response to subunit inactivated influenza vaccine. From the RT-PCR reads, TCRdb called clonotypes with MiXCR, one entry per CDR3 protein. The sample consists of 500,000 to 600,000 distinct CDR3 sequences, around 11% of them appearing once. These data were also reused for a study on T cells expressing NK-cell markers. This second study says: The TCR beta cDNA came from 5'RACE template switching with UMIs.

The sample in question was PBMCs from blood, obtained on the day of vaccination. The receptors shown here come from a man between 50 and 59 years old who received an inactivated influenza vaccine.

This clonotype was picked up a small number of times. CDR3: CASSQQGGNEQFF. The CDR3 DNA reads TGTGCCAGCAGTCAACAGGGGGGGAATGAGCAGTTCTTC. The chain has TRBV27 and TRBJ2-1, with D possibly being TRBD1 (8 bases). Trimming took off 5 bases at V and 7 bases at J, with 12 bases between the two ends. In germline, CDR1 is MNHEY, CDR2 SMNVEV (reference sequence). CDR3 length: 13 residues.

The rearrangement links TRBV5-4 to TRBJ1-6, with D unresolved. This CDR3 is built from 14 residues. V lost 9 bases, J lost 7 bases, and 17 bases lay in between. The germline gives CDR1 SGHNT, CDR2 YYREEE (reference sequence). The CDR3 loop reads CATSLPVINSPLHF. The CDR3 nucleotides are TGTGCCACCTCGCTCCCGGTTATAAATTCACCCCTCCACTTT.

This clonotype was detected many times. The rearrangement uses TRBV9 and TRBJ1-1, with D uncertain. Trimming took off 0 bases at V and 3 bases at J, with 6 bases between the two ends. The germline gives CDR1 SGDLS, CDR2 YYNGEE. The CDR3 extends over 13 amino acids. In DNA, the CDR3 is TGTGCCAGCAGCGTAGGTATCCACACTGAAGCTTTCTTT. It codes for CASSVGIHTEAFF.

This clonotype was detected ten times or more. CDR3: CASSRDRGGTEAFF. The CDR3 coding sequence is TGTGCCAGCAGCCGTGACAGGGGCGGGACTGAAGCTTTCTTT. The chain employs TRBV3-1 and TRBJ1-1, with 8 bases that match TRBD1. Trimming at V came to 4 bases and at J to 5 bases, leaving 6 bases not matched to a gene. CDR1 and CDR2 (germline): LGHDT, YNNKEL (reference sequence). The CDR3 covers 14 residues. Full variable domain (remainder filled in from reference TRBV3-1 and TRBJ1-1): DTAVSQTPKYLVTQMGNDKSIKCEQNLGHDTMYWYKQDSKKFLKIMFSYNNKELIINETVPNRFSPKSPDKAHLNLHINSLELGDSAVYFCASSRDRGGTEAFFGQGTRLTVV.

The chain couples TRBV20-1 to TRBJ2-5; maybe TRBD2 (7 bases). V was cut by 4 bases and J by 5 bases, with 23 bases left in between. Per germline, CDR1 DFQATT and CDR2 SNEGSKA (reference sequence). The CDR3 has 16 amino acids. Here the CDR3 DNA reads TGCAGTGCTACCCTGATTCGGGGGGCGGGCGGTGAGACCCAGTACTTC. It encodes CSATLIRGAGGETQYF.

This clonotype was seen ten or more times. This chain connects TRBV6-5 to TRBJ2-7; no firm D call. The germline V and J ends were trimmed by 2 bases and 0 bases, with 8 bases remaining between them. Germline values: CDR1 MNHEY, CDR2 SVGAGI. CDR3 length equals 14 residues. CDR3 bases: TGTGCCAGCAGTTACGATGACGCCTCCTACGAGCAGTACTTC. This encodes CASSYDDASYEQYF.

This clonotype was detected only a few times. The chain has TRBV7-2 and TRBJ2-7; D unresolved. This CDR3 has 15 residues. V lost 1 base and J lost 2, with 12 bases in between. In germline, CDR1 is SGHTA, CDR2 FQGNSA. The CDR3 coding sequence is TGTGCCAGCAGCTTAGTCCCGATCGGCACCTACGAGCAGTACTTC. It is translated as CASSLVPIGTYEQYF.

The table lists this clonotype with a count of one. The gene calls are TRBV7-2 and TRBJ2-3; 13 nucleotides align to TRBD2. The V segment lost 6 bases and the J segment 12 bases; nucleotides outside the gene matches: 6. This CDR3 spans 13 amino acids. Germline CDR1 is SGHTA and CDR2 is FQGNSA. As DNA, the CDR3 is TGTGCCAGCAGACTAGCGGGGGGGCTGCATCAGTATTTT. Translated, it gives CASRLAGGLHQYF.

The rearrangement joins TRBV20-1 to TRBJ2-1, with 8 nucleotides matching TRBD2. The CDR3 extends over 15 amino acids. CDR1 and CDR2 from the germline V gene are DFQATT and SNEGSKA (reference sequence). V lost 6 bases to trimming and J lost 2 bases; unmatched junction nucleotides: 9. The CDR3 sequence: CSAKSGGPTYNEQFF. The CDR3 nucleotides read TGCAGTGCCAAAAGCGGGGGCCCTACCTACAATGAGCAGTTCTTC.

This chain links TRBV10-3 with TRBJ2-5, with D possibly being TRBD1 (5 bases). The CDR3 runs 13 residues. Germline values: CDR1 ENHRY, CDR2 SYGVKD. V lost 2 bases and J lost 1, with 5 bases in between. CDR3 loop: CAISERGQETQYF. CDR3 DNA: TGTGCCATCAGTGAGAGGGGCCAAGAGACCCAGTACTTC.

This clonotype showed up just a few times. The gene calls are TRBV4-3 and TRBJ2-1; D uncertain. The V and J ends lost 1 base and 0 bases respectively, with 19 bases between them. Germline CDR1 LGHNA, CDR2 YSLEER. The CDR3 runs 19 residues. CDR3 sequence: CASSQAFSSSLSSYNEQFF. CDR3 bases: TGCGCCAGCAGCCAAGCGTTTAGCAGCTCCCTGAGCTCCTACAATGAGCAGTTCTTC.

The CDR3 reads CASSSTSETQYF. The CDR3 nucleotides read TGTGCCAGCAGTTCTACCAGTGAAACCCAGTACTTC. This rearrangement joins TRBV28 to TRBJ2-5; D unresolved. This CDR3 comprises 12 residues. Trimming removed 4 bases at V and 8 bases at J, with 11 bases between. Per germline, CDR1 MDHEN and CDR2 SYDVKM.

The sample holds a few counts of this clonotype. The chain recombines TRBV11-2 with TRBJ2-1, with 7 bases matching TRBD1. The J segment lost 7 bases and the V segment lost 5 bases, leaving 11 bases of the junction unmatched. Germline-derived CDR1 and CDR2 are SGHAT and FQNNGV. This CDR3 is built from 15 residues. CDR3 protein: CASSTNRGGWNEQFF. For the CDR3, the DNA is TGTGCCAGCAGCACCAACAGGGGCGGGTGGAATGAGCAGTTCTTC.

This clonotype turned up a few times. The J gene is TRBJ2-2, the V gene TRBV11-2; D remains unclear. Trimming stripped 3 bases from V and 7 bases from J, with 9 bases between. The CDR3 has 13 residues. Per the germline V gene, CDR1 is SGHAT and CDR2 is FQNNGV. The CDR3 DNA follows: TGTGCCAGCAGCTTTCGGGCCTTCGGGGAGCTGTTTTTT. Its translation is CASSFRAFGELFF.

This clonotype has more than one count but fewer than ten. The gene calls are TRBV25-1 and TRBJ1-2; D gene ambiguous. The germline V gene encodes CDR1 MGHDK and CDR2 SYGVNS. This CDR3 is built from 11 residues. V gave up 4 bases and J gave up 7 bases, with 7 bases separating them. The CDR3 DNA follows: TGTGCCAGCAGTGGGCTCTCTGGCTACACCTTC. Translated, it gives CASSGLSGYTF.

The V call is TRBV18, the J call TRBJ2-5; 9 bases fit TRBD1. The CDR3 consists of 15 residues. Germline V gives CDR1 KGHSH, CDR2 LQKENI. V was pared by 1 base and J by 1 base, with 1 base of the junction left unmatched. The CDR3 region has the DNA TGTGCCAGCTCACCACGACAGGGGGTCCAAGAGACCCAGTACTTC. Its translation is CASSPRQGVQETQYF. Using reference TRBV18 and TRBJ2-5 for the parts outside the CDR3, the full variable domain is NAGVMQNPRHLVRRRGQEARLRCSPMKGHSHVYWYRQLPEEGLKFMVYLQKENIIDESGMPKERFSAEFPKEGPSILRIQQVVRGDSAAYFCASSPRQGVQETQYFGPGTRLLVL.

This rearrangement joins TRBV20-1 to TRBJ2-3, with 10 bases identical to TRBD1. The CDR3 extends over 16 amino acids. Germline CDR1 reads DFQATT; CDR2 reads SNEGSKA (reference sequence). V lost 5 bases and J lost 5; bases outside the gene matches: 13. The CDR3 DNA follows: TGCAGTGCTTACCCTTCATCGGGACAGGGGATAGATACGCAGTATTTT. Encoded protein: CSAYPSSGQGIDTQYF.

J is TRBJ1-6 and V is TRBV6-1; D remains unclear. Germline CDR1 MNHNS, CDR2 SASEGT. The CDR3 is 13 amino acids. Deletions cut 4 bases from V and 8 bases from J, with 9 bases between. The CDR3 sequence: CASSGPGYSPLHF. The DNA of the CDR3 is TGTGCCAGCAGTGGACCGGGTTATTCACCCCTCCACTTT.

The V and J genes are TRBV27 and TRBJ2-2; D may be TRBD1 (5 bases). The CDR3 loop spans 13 amino acids. The V gene's germline CDR1 is MNHEY and CDR2 SMNVEV (reference sequence). The V and J ends lost 10 bases and 1 base respectively, with 10 bases between them. The CDR3 protein is CATKGMNTGELFF. DNA for the CDR3: TGTGCCACCAAGGGGATGAACACCGGGGAGCTGTTTTTT.

A word on this clonotype: Its ends do not fully match the called genes, so a read error is possible. The V gene is TRBV12-3 or TRBV12-4, the J gene TRBJ1-3; D unresolved. The CDR3 spans 14 residues. The CDR3 here is CDSSLGGPGNTIYF. The CDR3 DNA reads as TGTGACAGCAGTTTAGGAGGGCCTGGAAACACCATATATTTT.

The chain carries TRBV18 and TRBJ1-4; 7 positions match TRBD1. J was trimmed by 7 bases and V by 3 bases; bases with no gene match: 5. The CDR3 has 14 residues. In germline, CDR1 is KGHSH, CDR2 LQKENI. CDR3 loop: CASSPTGTGEKLFF. The CDR3 DNA reads TGTGCCAGCTCACCGACAGGGACCGGTGAAAAACTGTTTTTT. Using reference TRBV18 and TRBJ1-4 for the parts outside the CDR3, the full variable domain is NAGVMQNPRHLVRRRGQEARLRCSPMKGHSHVYWYRQLPEEGLKFMVYLQKENIIDESGMPKERFSAEFPKEGPSILRIQQVVRGDSAAYFCASSPTGTGEKLFFGSGTQLSVL.

This clonotype occurred many times. The chain combines TRBV4-1 with TRBJ2-4; D is uncertain. Between the trimmed V and J ends, which lost 2 bases and 1 base, there was a span of 9 bases. CDR1 is MGHRA, CDR2 YSYEKL, per germline. The CDR3 runs 15 residues. CDR3: CASSQFQVAKNIQYF. The CDR3 DNA reads TGCGCCAGCAGCCAATTTCAGGTTGCCAAAAACATTCAGTACTTC.

The sample holds a few counts of this clonotype. The genes are TRBV4-1 and TRBJ1-4; D not certain. Germline CDR1 MGHRA, CDR2 YSYEKL. This CDR3 comprises 16 residues. V was clipped by 4 bases and J by 3 bases, with 15 bases between them. The CDR3 DNA sequence: TGCGCCAGCAGCCCTATAGGGTTTACTTCTAATGAAAAACTGTTTTTT. Its translation: CASSPIGFTSNEKLFF.

Ten or more counts support this clonotype. The CDR3 DNA reads TGCGCCAGCAGCTTGTCTAGCGGGACGGAGACCCAGTACTTC. Its translation: CASSLSSGTETQYF. This chain joins TRBV5-1 and TRBJ2-5; 9 positions match TRBD2. The CDR3 sequence is 14 residues long. Trimming took 1 base from V and 5 from J; bases not matched to a gene: 3. CDR1 is SGHRS and CDR2 is YFSETQ in the germline V gene.

The V call is TRBV12-3 or TRBV12-4, the J call TRBJ2-2; tentative D call: TRBD1 (6 bases). The CDR3 sequence is 14 residues long. The V end was cut by 6 bases, the J end by 2 bases, with 10 bases between. The CDR3 loop is CASRPGTNTGELFF. For the CDR3, the DNA is TGTGCCAGCAGACCCGGGACAAACACCGGGGAGCTGTTTTTT.

As concerns this clonotype: At one of its ends the junction is not consistent with the germline gene, which may arise from a read error. V gene TRBV4-3 combines with J gene TRBJ2-5, with D uncertain. Germline CDR1 reads LGHNA; CDR2 reads YSLEER. The CDR3 contains 15 residues. As DNA, the CDR3 is TGCGCCAGCAGCCAAGGGGTAGGACCCCAAGAGACCCTGTACTTC. This gives the protein CASSQGVGPQETLYF.

The chain has TRBV11-2 and TRBJ2-7; the D call may be TRBD1 or TRBD2 (6 bases each). The V end was cut by 5 bases, the J end by 3 bases, with 14 bases between. This CDR3 is 14 amino acids long. The germline gives CDR1 SGHAT, CDR2 FQNNGV. In DNA form, the CDR3 reads TGTGCCAGCAGCACGAGGGGGGTAGGCTACGAGCAGTACTTC. Protein sequence: CASSTRGVGYEQYF.

This clonotype has a handful of counts. V usage is TRBV12-3 or TRBV12-4 and J usage is TRBJ2-7, with TRBD1 as a possible D gene (6 bases). This CDR3 region has 16 residues. Trimming shortened V by 1 base and J by 6 bases, and 19 bases separated the two germline ends. The CDR3 coding sequence is TGTGCCAGCAGTTTAGGAGGGACAATTAAGAAAGGCGAGCAGTACTTC. Its translation: CASSLGGTIKKGEQYF.

This clonotype was counted at least ten times. The chain uses TRBV29-1 and TRBJ2-1; D remains unclear. Germline-derived CDR1 and CDR2 are SQVTM and ANQGSEA. With 4 bases removed from V and 5 bases from J, the gap between germline ends came to 6 bases. This CDR3 has 11 amino acids. CDR3 coding DNA: TGCAGCGTTGTGAGCGACAATGAGCAGTTCTTC. It codes for CSVVSDNEQFF.